This record covers a single T cell receptor (beta chain). Its antigen remains unknown. Trimming took off 0 bases at V and 5 bases at J, with 7 bases between the two ends. The germline V gene encodes CDR1 MNHEY and CDR2 SMNVEV (reference sequence). The CDR3 is made up of 14 amino acids. Using a J-beta primer mix together with a sample-barcoded 5' primer, a second PCR was run for about 6 to 12 cycles. Via MiXCR, TCRdb re-called the 5' RACE reads, giving one row per CDR3 protein. This sample carries about 1.6 million distinct CDR3 sequences, 30% to 35% of them seen once, and the ten largest clones take about 10%. This record comes from a study of blood T cells in healthy people across ages. Points from the study as a whole: It was the long-lived donors that had more naive CD4+ cells and higher diversity than aged donors. It was held that diversity estimates obtained from one million T cells represented underestimates. CMV status of donors was unknown, possibly confounding expanded clonotype changes.

The rearrangement uses TRBV27 and TRBJ1-4; D ambiguous. The sample consisted of blood. The receptor comes from a woman aged 25 to 45 in good health. The CDR3 region is CASSLSGRNEKLFF. CDR3 nucleotides: TGTGCCAGCAGTTTATCGGGCCGGAATGAAAAACTGTTTTTT.